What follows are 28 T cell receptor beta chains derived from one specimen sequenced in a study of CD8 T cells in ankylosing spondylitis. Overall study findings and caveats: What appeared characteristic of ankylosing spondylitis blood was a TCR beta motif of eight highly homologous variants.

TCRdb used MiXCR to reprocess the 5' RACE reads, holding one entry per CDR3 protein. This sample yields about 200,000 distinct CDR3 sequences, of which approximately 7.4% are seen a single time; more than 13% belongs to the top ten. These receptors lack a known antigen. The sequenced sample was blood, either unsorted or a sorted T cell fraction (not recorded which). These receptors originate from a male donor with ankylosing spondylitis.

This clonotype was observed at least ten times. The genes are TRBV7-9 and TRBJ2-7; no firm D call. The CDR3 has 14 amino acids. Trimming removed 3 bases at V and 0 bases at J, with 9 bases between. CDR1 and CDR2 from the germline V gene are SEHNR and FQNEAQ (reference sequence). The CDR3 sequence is CASSLGRNSYEQYF. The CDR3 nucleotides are TGTGCCAGCAGCTTGGGCCGTAACTCCTACGAGCAGTACTTC.

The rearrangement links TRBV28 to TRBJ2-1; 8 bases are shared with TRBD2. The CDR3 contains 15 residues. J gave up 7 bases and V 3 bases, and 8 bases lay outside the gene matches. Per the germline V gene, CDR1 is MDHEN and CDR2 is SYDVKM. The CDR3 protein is CASSFRREVGNEQFF. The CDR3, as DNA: TGTGCCAGCAGTTTTCGGCGGGAGGTGGGAAATGAGCAGTTCTTC.

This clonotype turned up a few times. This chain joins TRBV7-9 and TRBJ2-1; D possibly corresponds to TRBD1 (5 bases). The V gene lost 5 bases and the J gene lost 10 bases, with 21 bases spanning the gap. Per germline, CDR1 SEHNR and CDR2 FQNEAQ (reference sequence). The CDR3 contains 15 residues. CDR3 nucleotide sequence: TGTGCCAGCAGCATGAGCGACAGAGGAAGGCGGGAGCAGTTCTTC. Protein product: CASSMSDRGRREQFF.

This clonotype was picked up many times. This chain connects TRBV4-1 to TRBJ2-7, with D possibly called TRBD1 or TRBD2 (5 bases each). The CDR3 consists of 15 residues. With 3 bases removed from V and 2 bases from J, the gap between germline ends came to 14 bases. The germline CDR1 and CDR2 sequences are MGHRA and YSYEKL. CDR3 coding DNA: TGCGCCAGCAGCCAGAACCTGGGGGAAACCTACGAGCAGTACTTC. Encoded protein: CASSQNLGETYEQYF.

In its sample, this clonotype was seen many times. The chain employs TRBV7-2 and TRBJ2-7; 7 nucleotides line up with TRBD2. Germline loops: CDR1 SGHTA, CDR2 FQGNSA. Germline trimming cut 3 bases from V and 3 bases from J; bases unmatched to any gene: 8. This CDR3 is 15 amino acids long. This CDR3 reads CASSLASGVSYEQYF. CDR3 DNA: TGTGCCAGCAGCTTGGCCAGCGGGGTAAGCTACGAGCAGTACTTC.

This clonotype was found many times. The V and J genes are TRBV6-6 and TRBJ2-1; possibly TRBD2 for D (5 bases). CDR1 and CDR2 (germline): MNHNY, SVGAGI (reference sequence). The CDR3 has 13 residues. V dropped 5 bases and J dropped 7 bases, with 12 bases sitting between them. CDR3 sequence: CASSKRTVNEQFF. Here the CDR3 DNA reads TGTGCCAGCAGTAAGCGGACGGTTAATGAGCAGTTCTTC.

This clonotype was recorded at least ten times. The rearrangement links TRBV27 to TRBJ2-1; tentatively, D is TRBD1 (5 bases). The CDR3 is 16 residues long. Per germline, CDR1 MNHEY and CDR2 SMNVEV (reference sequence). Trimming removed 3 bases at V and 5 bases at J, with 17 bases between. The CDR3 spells CASSFLSKTANNEQFF. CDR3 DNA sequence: TGTGCCAGCAGTTTCCTCTCAAAGACAGCAAACAATGAGCAGTTCTTC.

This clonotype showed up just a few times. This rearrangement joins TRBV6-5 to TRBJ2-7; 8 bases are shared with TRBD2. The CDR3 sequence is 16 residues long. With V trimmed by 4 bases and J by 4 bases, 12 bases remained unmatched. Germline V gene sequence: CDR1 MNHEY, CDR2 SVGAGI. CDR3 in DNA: TGTGCCAGCAGTTCCCTCGGGGAGCGGGAGAGTTACGAGCAGTACTTC. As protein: CASSSLGERESYEQYF.

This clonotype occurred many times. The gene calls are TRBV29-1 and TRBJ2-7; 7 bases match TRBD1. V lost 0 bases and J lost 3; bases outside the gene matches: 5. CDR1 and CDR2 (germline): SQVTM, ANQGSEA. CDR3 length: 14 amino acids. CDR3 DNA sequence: TGCAGCGTTGAAGATAGGCGACAGGGCTACGAGCAGTACTTC. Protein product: CSVEDRRQGYEQYF.

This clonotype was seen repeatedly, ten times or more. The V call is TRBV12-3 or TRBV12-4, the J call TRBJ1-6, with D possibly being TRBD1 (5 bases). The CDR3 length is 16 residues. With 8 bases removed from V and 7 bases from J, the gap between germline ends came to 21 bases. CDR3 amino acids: CASGGGVAVYNSPLHF. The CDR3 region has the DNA TGTGCCAGCGGAGGAGGGGTGGCTGTATACAATTCACCCCTCCACTTT.

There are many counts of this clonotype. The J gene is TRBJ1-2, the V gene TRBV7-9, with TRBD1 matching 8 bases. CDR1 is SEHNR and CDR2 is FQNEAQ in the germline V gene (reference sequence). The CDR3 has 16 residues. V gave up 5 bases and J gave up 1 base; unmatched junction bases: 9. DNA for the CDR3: TGTGCCAGCAGCCTCCCACAGGGGGAGGATAACTATGGCTACACCTTC. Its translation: CASSLPQGEDNYGYTF.

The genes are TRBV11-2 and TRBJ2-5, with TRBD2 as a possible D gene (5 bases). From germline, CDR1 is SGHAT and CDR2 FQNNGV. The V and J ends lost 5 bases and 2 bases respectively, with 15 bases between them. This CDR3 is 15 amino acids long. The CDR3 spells CASSLQYGEQETQYF. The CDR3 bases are TGTGCCAGCAGCCTACAATACGGGGAACAAGAGACCCAGTACTTC.

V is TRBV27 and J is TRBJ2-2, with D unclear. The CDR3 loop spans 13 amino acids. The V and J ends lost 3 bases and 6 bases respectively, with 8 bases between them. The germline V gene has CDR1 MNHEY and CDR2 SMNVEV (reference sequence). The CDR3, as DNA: TGTGCCAGCAGTTTCCCCGCCGCCGGGGAGCTGTTTTTT. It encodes CASSFPAAGELFF.

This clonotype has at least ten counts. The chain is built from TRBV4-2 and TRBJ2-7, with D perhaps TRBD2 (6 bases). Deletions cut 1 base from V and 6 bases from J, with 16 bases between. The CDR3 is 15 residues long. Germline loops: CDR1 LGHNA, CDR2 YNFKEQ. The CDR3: CASSQGDPGLFEQYF. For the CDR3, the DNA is TGTGCCAGCAGCCAAGGGGACCCGGGACTCTTCGAGCAGTACTTC.

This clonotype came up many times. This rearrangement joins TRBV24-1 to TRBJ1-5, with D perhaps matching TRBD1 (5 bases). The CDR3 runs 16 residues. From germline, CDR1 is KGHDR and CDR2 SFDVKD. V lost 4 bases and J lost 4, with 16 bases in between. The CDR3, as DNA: TGTGCCACCAGTGAATCCCGGGACCCCGGGAATCAGCCCCAGCATTTT. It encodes CATSESRDPGNQPQHF.

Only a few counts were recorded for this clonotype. CDR3 DNA: TGTGCCAGCAGCTTAGAACCGGGGGGTCGGGAGACCCAGTACTTC. This translates into CASSLEPGGRETQYF. The genes are TRBV11-2 and TRBJ2-5, with 7 nucleotides matching TRBD2. The CDR3 length is 15 residues. The ends lost 0 bases at V and 5 bases at J; junction bases unmatched: 6. Germline loops: CDR1 SGHAT, CDR2 FQNNGV.

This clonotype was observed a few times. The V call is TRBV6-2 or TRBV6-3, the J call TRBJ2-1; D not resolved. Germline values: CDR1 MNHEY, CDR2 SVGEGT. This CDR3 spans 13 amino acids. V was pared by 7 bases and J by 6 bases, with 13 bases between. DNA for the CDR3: TGTGCCAGCAAAGAAGAGCCAGGCAATGAGCAGTTCTTC. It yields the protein CASKEEPGNEQFF.

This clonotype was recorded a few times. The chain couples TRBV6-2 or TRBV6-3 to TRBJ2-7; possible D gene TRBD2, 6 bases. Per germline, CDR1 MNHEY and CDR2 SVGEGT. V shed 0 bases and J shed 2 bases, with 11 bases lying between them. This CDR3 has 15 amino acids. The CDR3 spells CASSYSGLRAYEQYF. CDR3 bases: TGTGCCAGCAGTTACTCTGGACTACGGGCCTACGAGCAGTACTTC.

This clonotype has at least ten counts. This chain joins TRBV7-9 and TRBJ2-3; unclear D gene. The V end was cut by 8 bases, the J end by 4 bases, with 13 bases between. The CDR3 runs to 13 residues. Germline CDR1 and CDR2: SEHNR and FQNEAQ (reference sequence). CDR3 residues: CASSGLSADTQYF. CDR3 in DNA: TGTGCCAGCTCTGGGCTTTCGGCAGATACGCAGTATTTT.

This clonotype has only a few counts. The CDR3 loop is CATRGTNTEAFF. CDR3 DNA sequence: TGTGCCACCAGAGGGACCAACACTGAAGCTTTCTTT. The chain is built from TRBV24-1 and TRBJ1-1; possible D gene TRBD1, 5 bases. V dropped 7 bases and J dropped 2 bases, with 7 bases sitting between them. CDR1 and CDR2 (germline): KGHDR, SFDVKD. This CDR3 region has 12 residues.

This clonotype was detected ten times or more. The CDR3 bases are TGCGCCAGCAGCCAAGGGAGGTACGGAGACGAGCAGTTCTTC. It is translated as CASSQGRYGDEQFF. The chain couples TRBV4-3 to TRBJ2-1; D perhaps matches TRBD2 (5 bases). CDR3 size: 14 residues. Germline CDR1 LGHNA, CDR2 YSLEER. Trimming took off 1 base at V and 10 bases at J, with 14 bases between the two ends.

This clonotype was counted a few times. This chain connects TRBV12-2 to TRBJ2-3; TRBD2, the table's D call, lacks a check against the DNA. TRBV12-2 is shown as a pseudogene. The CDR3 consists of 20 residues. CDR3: CASRLGVTSGGRKRTDTQYF. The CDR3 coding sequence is TGTGCAAGTCGCTTAGGTGTGACTAGCGGGGGGAGAAAGAGGACAGATACGCAGTATTTT.

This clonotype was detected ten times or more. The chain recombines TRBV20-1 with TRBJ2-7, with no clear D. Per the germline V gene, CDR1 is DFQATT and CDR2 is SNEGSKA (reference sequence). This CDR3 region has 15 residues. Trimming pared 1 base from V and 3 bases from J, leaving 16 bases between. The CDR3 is CSARGPNSFNYEQYF. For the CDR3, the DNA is TGCAGTGCTAGAGGTCCTAACAGCTTCAACTACGAGCAGTACTTC.

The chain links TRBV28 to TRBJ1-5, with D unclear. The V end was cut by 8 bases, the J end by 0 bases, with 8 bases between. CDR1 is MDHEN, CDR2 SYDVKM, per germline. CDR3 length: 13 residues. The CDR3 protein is CASLGYSNQPQHF. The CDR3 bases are TGTGCCAGCCTAGGGTATAGCAATCAGCCCCAGCATTTT.

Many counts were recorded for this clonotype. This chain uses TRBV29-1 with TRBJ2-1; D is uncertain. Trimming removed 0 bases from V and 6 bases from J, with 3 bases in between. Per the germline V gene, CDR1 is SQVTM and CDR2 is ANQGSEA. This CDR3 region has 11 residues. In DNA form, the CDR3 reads TGCAGCGTTGAAGATCTCAATGAGCAGTTCTTC. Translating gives CSVEDLNEQFF.

The CDR3 DNA is TGTGCCAGCAGCGAAGCGGACTGGTCCTACGAGCAGTACTTC. It specifies CASSEADWSYEQYF. V is TRBV7-9 and J is TRBJ2-7; a weak D match, TRBD2 (5 bases). The CDR3 length is 14 residues. Trimming pared 5 bases from V and 1 base from J, leaving 12 bases between. Germline V lookup: CDR1 SEHNR, CDR2 FQNEAQ (reference sequence).

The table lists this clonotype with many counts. Here the CDR3 DNA reads TGTGCCAGCAGCTTACGGGGACGGGATAATTCACCCCTCCACTTT. Its protein product is CASSLRGRDNSPLHF. The chain links TRBV11-2 to TRBJ1-6; D possibly corresponds to TRBD1 (5 bases). This CDR3 is built from 15 residues. V lost 2 bases and J lost 5, with 10 bases in between. Germline V CDR1 and CDR2: SGHAT, FQNNGV.

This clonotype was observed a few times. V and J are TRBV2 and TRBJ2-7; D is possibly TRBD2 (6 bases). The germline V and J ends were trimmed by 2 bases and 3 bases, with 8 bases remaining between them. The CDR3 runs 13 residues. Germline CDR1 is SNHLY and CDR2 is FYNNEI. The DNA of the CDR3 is TGTGCCAGCAGTGAAAGGCGGGGCTACGAGCAGTACTTC. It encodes CASSERRGYEQYF.